One sample yielded the 3 T cell receptor beta chains listed below, sequenced in a study of vaccination and CD4 T cells after COVID-19. No antigen has been assigned to these receptors. At the Johns Hopkins FTIC core, DNA taken from cultured CD4+ T cells was sequenced by way of the Oncomine TCR Beta short-read assay. TCRdb re-derived calls from the PCR reads in MiXCR, one entry per CDR3 protein. Altogether 13,000 or so distinct CDR3 sequences are present, around 27% being singletons, with the ten largest covering 25% to 35%. Treatment denoted: approximately 11-day PBMC culture with coronavirus spike peptide pools or control peptides (ViraFEST assay). Sequenced material: CD4+ T cells from blood, cultured in vitro, taken before SARS-CoV-2 vaccination. Receptors were obtained from a human donor who received a COVID-19 vaccine.

This clonotype was observed a few times. J is TRBJ2-5 and V is TRBV30, with D unresolved. V dropped 1 base and J dropped 1 base, with 7 bases sitting between them. Germline loops: CDR1 GTSNPN, CDR2 SVGIG (reference sequence). The CDR3 contains 13 residues. The CDR3 region is CAWSETLQETQYF. DNA of the CDR3: TGTGCCTGGAGTGAAACCCTCCAAGAGACCCAGTACTTC.

The genes are TRBV20-1 and TRBJ2-5; TRBD1 matches 9 bases. The CDR3 is 13 amino acids. The trim removed 6 bases at V and 5 bases at J, leaving 7 bases unmatched. Germline-derived CDR1 and CDR2 are DFQATT and SNEGSKA (reference sequence). The CDR3 sequence is CSANRGPKETQYF. The CDR3 DNA reads TGCAGTGCAAACAGGGGGCCCAAGGAGACCCAGTACTTC.

This clonotype was counted a single time. This chain links TRBV7-2 with TRBJ1-5, with a tentative D call TRBD1 (5 bases). The CDR3 length is 14 residues. Trimming took off 3 bases at V and 3 bases at J, with 9 bases between the two ends. CDR1 and CDR2 (germline): SGHTA, FQGNSA. The CDR3: CASSFTGDNQPQHF. For the CDR3, the DNA is TGTGCCAGCAGCTTTACAGGAGACAATCAGCCCCAGCATTTT.